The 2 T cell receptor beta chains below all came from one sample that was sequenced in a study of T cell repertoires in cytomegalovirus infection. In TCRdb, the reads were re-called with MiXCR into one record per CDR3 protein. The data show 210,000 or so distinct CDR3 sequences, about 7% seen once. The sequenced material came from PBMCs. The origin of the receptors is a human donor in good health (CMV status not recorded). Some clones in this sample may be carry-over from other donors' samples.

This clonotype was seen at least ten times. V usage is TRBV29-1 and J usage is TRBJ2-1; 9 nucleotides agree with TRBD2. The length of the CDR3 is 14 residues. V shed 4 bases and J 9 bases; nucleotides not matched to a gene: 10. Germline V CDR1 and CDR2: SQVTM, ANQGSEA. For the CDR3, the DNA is TGCAGCGTTGTCGCGAGCGGGGGGTTGACTGAGCAGTTCTTC. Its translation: CSVVASGGLTEQFF.

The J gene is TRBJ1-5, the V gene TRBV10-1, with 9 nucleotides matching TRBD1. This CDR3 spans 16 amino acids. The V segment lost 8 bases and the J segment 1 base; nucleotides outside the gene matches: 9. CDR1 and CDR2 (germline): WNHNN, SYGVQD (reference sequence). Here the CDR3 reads CASLRDREGSNQPQHF. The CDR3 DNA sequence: TGCGCCAGCCTCCGGGACAGGGAGGGGAGCAATCAGCCCCAGCATTTT.